This entry concerns a single T cell receptor beta chain. V shed 2 bases, J shed 7 bases, and the junction held 10 bases outside the gene matches. The CDR3 is 16 amino acids. The germline V gene has CDR1 GTSNPN and CDR2 SVGIG (reference sequence). The data are from a study of blood T cell repertoires in COVID-19. Background on the study: COVID-19 samples collected from the United States, Italy and Spain covered acute and convalescent phases. PBMCs, B-cell-depleted T cells, or T cells provided the cDNA or gDNA that made up the material.

The authors' processing: Estimates of nucleated cell counts were drawn from the amplification of reference gene primers. Sequencing was performed with immunoSEQ multiplex PCR; in TCRdb, only in-frame clones are kept and a portion is missing. Clone size and the V and J calls come from that table; the DNA yielded D and trimming. Among some 82,000 clones, roughly 79% were seen once, and the ten largest hold 44%. The sequenced sample consisted of peripheral blood. The chain couples TRBV30 to TRBJ1-6; 8 bases align to TRBD1. The receptor's source is an older man with acute or convalescent COVID-19. The DNA for the CDR3 is TGTGCCTGGAGTTTACCCTGGACAGGGATCAATTCACCCCTCCACTTT. It encodes CAWSLPWTGINSPLHF.